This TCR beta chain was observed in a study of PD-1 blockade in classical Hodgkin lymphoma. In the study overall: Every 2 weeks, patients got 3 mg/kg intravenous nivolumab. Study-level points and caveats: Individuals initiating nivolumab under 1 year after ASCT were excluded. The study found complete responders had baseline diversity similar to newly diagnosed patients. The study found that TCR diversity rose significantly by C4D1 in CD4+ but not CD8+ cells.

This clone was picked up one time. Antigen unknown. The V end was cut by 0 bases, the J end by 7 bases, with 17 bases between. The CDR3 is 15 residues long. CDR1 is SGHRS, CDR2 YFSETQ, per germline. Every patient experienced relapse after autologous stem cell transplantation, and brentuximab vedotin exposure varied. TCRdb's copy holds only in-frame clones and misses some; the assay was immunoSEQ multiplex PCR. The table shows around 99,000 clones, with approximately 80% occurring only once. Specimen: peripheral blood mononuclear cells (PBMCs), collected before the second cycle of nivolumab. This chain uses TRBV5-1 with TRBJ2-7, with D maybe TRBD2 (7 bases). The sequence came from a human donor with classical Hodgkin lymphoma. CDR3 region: CASSLDGAGAREQYF. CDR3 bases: TGCGCCAGCAGCTTGGATGGGGCGGGGGCTAGAGAGCAGTACTTC.